This TCR beta chain derives from a study of Tregs in tolerant kidney transplant recipients. Findings and limits, study-wide: In tolerant patients, donor-specific Tregs outgrew total Tregs, suggesting antigen-driven expansion.

As concerns this clone: Its antigen remains unidentified.

Assay: immunoSEQ multiplex PCR; the TCRdb copy retains only in-frame clones and omits some. The sample lists about 110,000 clones, nearly 90% seen once, with around 0.35% in the top ten. CDR1 is SNHLY, CDR2 FYNNEI, per germline. The CDR3 totals 13 residues. Trimming took 6 bases from V and 3 from J, leaving 12 bases between them. The chain recombines TRBV2 with TRBJ2-7, with D tentatively TRBD2 (6 bases). The TCR was taken from a human donor who received a combined kidney and bone marrow transplant. Material: CD4+ T cells from blood, obtained before the transplant. CDR3 in DNA: TGTGCCAGCAGCCCGGGAGCAATCTACGAGCAGTACTTC. Its protein is CASSPGAIYEQYF. The complete variable domain, with remaining parts taken from reference TRBV2 and TRBJ2-7, reads EPEVTQTPSHQVTQMGQEVILRCVPISNHLYFYWYRQILGQKVEFLVSFYNNEISEKSEIFDDQFSVERPDGSNFTLKIRSTKLEDSAMYFCASSPGAIYEQYFGPGTRLTVT.